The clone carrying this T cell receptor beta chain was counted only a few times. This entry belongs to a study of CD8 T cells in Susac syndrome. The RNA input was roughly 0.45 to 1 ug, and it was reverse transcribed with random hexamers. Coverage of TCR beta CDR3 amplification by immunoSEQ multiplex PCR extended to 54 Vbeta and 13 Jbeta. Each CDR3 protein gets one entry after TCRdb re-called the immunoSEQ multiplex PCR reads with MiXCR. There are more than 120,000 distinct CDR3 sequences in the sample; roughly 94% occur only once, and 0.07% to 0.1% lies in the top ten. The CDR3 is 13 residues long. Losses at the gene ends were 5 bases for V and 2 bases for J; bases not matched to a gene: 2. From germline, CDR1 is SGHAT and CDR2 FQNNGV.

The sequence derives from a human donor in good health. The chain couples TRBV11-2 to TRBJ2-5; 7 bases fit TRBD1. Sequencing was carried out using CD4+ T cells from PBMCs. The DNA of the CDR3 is TGTGCCAGCAGCGTGGGACAGCAAGAGACCCAGTACTTC. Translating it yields CASSVGQQETQYF.